Listed below are T cell receptor beta chains from one sample, sequenced in a study of T cell clonotyping in hematopoietic cell transplantation. Profiled with immunoSEQ multiplex PCR; TCRdb holds only in-frame clones, not every one. Among 60,000 to 75,000 clones listed, roughly 93% were seen once. Material for sequencing was peripheral blood mononuclear cells. The receptors here all came from a man aged 45-65 years in good health. Some clones in this sample may be carry-over from other donors' samples. Both conserved end residues are part of each CDR3. A D gene is named only where the DNA matches it firmly.

.	TRBJ1-6	TRBV5-6	CASSLAGNSPLHF
TRBD2	TRBJ2-2	TRBV2	CASSEPPAGPGELFF
TRBD1	TRBJ2-1	TRBV29-1	CSVAGTVYNEQFF
.	TRBJ1-6	TRBV28	CASSITGNSPLHF
TRBD1	TRBJ1-1	TRBV7-9	CASSFTGQGYTEAFF
.	TRBJ2-2	TRBV5-1	CASRPGNLGAPKFTGELFF
TRBD2	TRBJ2-1	TRBV7-8	CASSRRTSREQFF
TRBD1	TRBJ1-2	TRBV30	CAWSIPGRGDGYTF
.	TRBJ2-3	TRBV7-9	CASSLGSGSTDTQYF
.	TRBJ2-4	TRBV10-3	CAISESATVNRQYF
TRBD2	TRBJ2-7	TRBV7-8	CASSLEDPAGGRPSYEQYF
TRBD2	TRBJ2-1	TRBV5-6	CASSLAAKWAGGQNEQFF
.	TRBJ1-2	TRBV28	CASSLSGYGYTF
TRBD1	TRBJ1-5	TRBV5-4	CASSLDRGNQPQHF
TRBD1	TRBJ1-1	TRBV5-1	CASSLGQGGEAFF
TRBD1	TRBJ1-1	TRBV6-5	CASSYVGGQTEAFF
.	TRBJ1-5	TRBV4-2	CASSQAAGVEQPQHF
TRBD1	TRBJ1-1	TRBV27	CASRGQGNTEAFF
.	TRBJ1-6	TRBV2	CASSESLGRLTNSPLHF
.	TRBJ2-1	TRBV5-1	CASSLGPGINNEQFF
.	TRBJ2-3	TRBV20-1	CSWGVDTQYF
.	TRBJ1-1	TRBV5-6	CASSFQGMSTEAFF
.	TRBJ2-7	TRBV4-1	CASSQGVVVTSPYEQYF
.	TRBJ1-1	TRBV6-6	CASSYSRTGDTEAFF
.	TRBJ2-7	TRBV7-9	CASSVTYEQYF
.	TRBJ2-7	TRBV5-1	CASSLSPSGGFEQYF